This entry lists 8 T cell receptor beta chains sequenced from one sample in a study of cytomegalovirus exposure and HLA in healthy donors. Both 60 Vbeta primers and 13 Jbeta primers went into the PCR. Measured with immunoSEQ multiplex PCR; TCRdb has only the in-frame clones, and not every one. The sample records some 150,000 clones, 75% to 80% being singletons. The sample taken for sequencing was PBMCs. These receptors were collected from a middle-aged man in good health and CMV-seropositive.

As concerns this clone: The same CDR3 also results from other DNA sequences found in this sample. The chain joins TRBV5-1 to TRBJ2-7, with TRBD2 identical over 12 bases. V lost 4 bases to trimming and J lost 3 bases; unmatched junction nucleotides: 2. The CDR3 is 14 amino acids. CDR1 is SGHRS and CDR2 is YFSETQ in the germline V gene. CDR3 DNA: TGCGCCAGCAGCATGACTAGCGGGAGCTACGAGCAGTACTTC. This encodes CASSMTSGSYEQYF.

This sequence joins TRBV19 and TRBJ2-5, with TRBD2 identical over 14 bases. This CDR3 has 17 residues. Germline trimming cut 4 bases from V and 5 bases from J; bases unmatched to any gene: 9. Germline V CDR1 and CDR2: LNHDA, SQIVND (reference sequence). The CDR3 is CASSTRLAGGKAETQYF. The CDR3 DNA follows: TGTGCCAGTAGTACTAGACTAGCGGGAGGGAAGGCGGAGACCCAGTACTTC.

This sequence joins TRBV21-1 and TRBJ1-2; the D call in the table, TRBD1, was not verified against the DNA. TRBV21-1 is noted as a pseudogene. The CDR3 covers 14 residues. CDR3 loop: CASSTITGVYGYTF. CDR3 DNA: TGTGCCAGCAGCACAATCACAGGGGTCTATGGCTACACCTTC.

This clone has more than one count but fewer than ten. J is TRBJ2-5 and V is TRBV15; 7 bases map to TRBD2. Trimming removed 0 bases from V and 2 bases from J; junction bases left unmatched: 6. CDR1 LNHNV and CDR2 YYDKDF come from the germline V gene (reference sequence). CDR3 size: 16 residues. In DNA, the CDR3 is TGTGCCACCAGCAGAGACCTGAGCGGGATACAAGAGACCCAGTACTTC. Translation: CATSRDLSGIQETQYF.

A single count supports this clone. The CDR3 loop reads CASSLALTSRVGDEQFF. DNA for the CDR3: TGTGCCAGCAGCTTAGCGTTGACTAGCCGGGTGGGAGATGAGCAGTTCTTC. The chain links TRBV7-9 to TRBJ2-1, with 7 bases aligning to TRBD2. J gave up 8 bases and V 0 bases, and 13 bases lay outside the gene matches. The CDR3 extends over 17 amino acids. Germline CDR1 reads SEHNR; CDR2 reads FQNEAQ (reference sequence).

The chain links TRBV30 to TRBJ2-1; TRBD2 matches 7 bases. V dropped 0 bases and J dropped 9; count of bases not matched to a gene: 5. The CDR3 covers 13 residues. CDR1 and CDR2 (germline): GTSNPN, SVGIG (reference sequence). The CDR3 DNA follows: TGTGCCTGGAGTGTACTAGGGGAGGGTGAGCAGTTCTTC. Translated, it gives CAWSVLGEGEQFF.

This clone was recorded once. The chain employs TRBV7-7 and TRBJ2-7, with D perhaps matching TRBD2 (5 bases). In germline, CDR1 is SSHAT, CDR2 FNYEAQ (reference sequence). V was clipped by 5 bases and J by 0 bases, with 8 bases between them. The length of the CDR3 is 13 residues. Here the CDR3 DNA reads TGTGCCAGCAGCCCTGGACTCTCCTACGAGCAGTACTTC. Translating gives CASSPGLSYEQYF.

The CDR3 DNA reads TGTGCCAGCAGCTTGGCGGCCAGGGGGCCCTCACCCCTCCACTTT. It specifies CASSLAARGPSPLHF. The chain links TRBV5-4 to TRBJ1-6, with 8 bases that match TRBD1. CDR1 and CDR2 (germline): SGHNT, YYREEE (reference sequence). The CDR3 runs to 15 residues. Trimming took 0 bases from V and 10 from J; bases not matched to a gene: 6.